This T cell receptor (beta chain) was identified in a study of cytomegalovirus exposure and HLA in healthy donors. Repertoires were generated with immunoSEQ multiplex PCR, while TCRdb's copy carries only in-frame clones and drops some. The data contain approximately 150,000 clones, about nine tenths of them singletons. Germline values: CDR1 SGHNT, CDR2 YYREEE (reference sequence). V lost 4 bases, J lost 0 bases, and 10 bases lay in between. The CDR3 length is 14 residues. The sequenced sample was PBMCs. The rearrangement links TRBV5-4 to TRBJ1-1; tentative D call: TRBD1 (6 bases). This receptor was identified in a man younger than 30 in good health and CMV-seropositive. CDR3 in DNA: TGTGCCAGCAGCGAACAGGGAGTGAACACTGAAGCTTTCTTT. As protein: CASSEQGVNTEAFF.